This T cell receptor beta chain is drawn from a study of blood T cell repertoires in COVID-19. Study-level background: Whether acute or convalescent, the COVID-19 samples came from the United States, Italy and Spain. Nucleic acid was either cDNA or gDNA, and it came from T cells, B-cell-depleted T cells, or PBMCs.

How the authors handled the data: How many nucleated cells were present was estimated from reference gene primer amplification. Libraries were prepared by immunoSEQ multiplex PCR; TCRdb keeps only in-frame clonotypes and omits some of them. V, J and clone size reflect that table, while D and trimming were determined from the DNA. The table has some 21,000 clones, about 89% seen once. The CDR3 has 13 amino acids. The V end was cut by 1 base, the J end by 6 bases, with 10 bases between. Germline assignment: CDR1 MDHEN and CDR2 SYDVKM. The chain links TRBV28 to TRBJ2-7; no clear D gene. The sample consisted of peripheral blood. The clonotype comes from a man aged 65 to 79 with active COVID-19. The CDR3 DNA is TGTGCCAGCAGTTTATTGAACACCCTCGAGCAGTACTTC. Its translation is CASSLLNTLEQYF.